This T cell receptor beta chain was recovered during a study of regulatory T cells in long-lasting Graves disease. The wider study: Graves' disease counted as persistent after over 5 years of antithyroid drugs with positive TSH receptor antibodies. Broader study findings: Samples came from peripheral blood alone, without thyroid tissue. Newly diagnosed patients shared about a thousand public clonotypes; persistent patients shared a few thousand.

V dropped 6 bases and J dropped 6 bases, with 11 bases sitting between them. This CDR3 has 12 amino acids. The time point: persistent/refractory GD, antithyroid drugs over 5 years with positive TRAb. RNA from PBMCs was the source of the TCR library. This clonotype was seen many times. The target antigen is unknown. Library construction for TCR beta used iRepertoire HTBI primers and Arm-PCR of CDR3 regions. TCRdb used MiXCR to reprocess the multiplex PCR reads, holding one entry per CDR3 protein. The sample consists of around 460,000 distinct CDR3 sequences, 20% to 25% of them appearing once. The sequence was collected from a female donor with Graves disease. This rearrangement joins TRBV12-3 or TRBV12-4 to TRBJ1-2; no clear D. This specimen was peripheral blood mononuclear cells (PBMCs), taken when the disease was refractory, from a patient treated with antithyroid drugs. CDR3 amino acids: CASSLGMNGYTF. The CDR3 nucleotides are TGTGCCAGCAGCCTCGGGATGAATGGCTACACCTTC.